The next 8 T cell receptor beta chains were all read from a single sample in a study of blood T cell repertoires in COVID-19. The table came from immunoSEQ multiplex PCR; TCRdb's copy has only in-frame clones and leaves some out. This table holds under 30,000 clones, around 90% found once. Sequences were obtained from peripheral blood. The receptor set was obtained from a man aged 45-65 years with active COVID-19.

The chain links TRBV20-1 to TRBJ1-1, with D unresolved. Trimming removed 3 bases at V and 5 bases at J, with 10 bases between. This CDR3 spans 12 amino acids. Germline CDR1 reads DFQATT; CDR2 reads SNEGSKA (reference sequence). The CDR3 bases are TGCAGTGCTAGTTGGGAGGAGACTGAAGCTTTCTTT. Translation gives CSASWEETEAFF.

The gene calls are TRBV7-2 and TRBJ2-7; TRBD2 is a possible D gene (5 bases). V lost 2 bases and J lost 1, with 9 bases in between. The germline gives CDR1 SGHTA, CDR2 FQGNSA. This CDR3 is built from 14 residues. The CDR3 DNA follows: TGTGCCAGCAGCTTACACCGCGGGTCCTACGAGCAGTACTTC. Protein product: CASSLHRGSYEQYF.

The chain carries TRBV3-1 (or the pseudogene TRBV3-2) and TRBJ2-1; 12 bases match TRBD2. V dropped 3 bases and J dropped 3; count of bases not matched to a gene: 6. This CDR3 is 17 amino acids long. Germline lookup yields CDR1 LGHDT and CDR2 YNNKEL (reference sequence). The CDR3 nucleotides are TGTGCCAGCAGCCATCAAGAGGGACTAGCGGGCTACAATGAGCAGTTCTTC. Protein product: CASSHQEGLAGYNEQFF.

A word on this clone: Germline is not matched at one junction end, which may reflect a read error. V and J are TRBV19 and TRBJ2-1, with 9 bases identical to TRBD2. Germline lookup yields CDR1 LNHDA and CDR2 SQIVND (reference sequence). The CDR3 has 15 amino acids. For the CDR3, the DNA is TGTGCCAGGAGTAGCGGGAGAAGGTCCTACAATGAGCAGTTCTTC. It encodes CARSSGRRSYNEQFF.

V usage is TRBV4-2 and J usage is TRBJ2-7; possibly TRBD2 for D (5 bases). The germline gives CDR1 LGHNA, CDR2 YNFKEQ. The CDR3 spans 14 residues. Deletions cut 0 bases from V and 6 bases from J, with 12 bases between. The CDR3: CASSQDWLAGEQYF. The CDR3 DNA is TGTGCCAGCAGCCAAGACTGGCTAGCCGGCGAGCAGTACTTC.

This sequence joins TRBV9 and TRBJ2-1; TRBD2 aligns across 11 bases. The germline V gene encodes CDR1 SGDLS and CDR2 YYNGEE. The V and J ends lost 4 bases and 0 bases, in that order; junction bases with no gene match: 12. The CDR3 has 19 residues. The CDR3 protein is CASSQPRGLAGGSYNEQFF. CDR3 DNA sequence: TGTGCCAGCAGCCAACCGCGGGGGCTAGCGGGGGGCTCCTACAATGAGCAGTTCTTC.

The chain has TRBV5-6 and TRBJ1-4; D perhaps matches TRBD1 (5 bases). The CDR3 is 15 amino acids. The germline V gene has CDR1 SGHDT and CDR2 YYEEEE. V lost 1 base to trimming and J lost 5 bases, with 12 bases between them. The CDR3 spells CASSLFGAGNEKLFF. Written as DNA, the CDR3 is TGTGCCAGCAGCTTGTTTGGGGCAGGGAATGAAAAACTGTTTTTT.

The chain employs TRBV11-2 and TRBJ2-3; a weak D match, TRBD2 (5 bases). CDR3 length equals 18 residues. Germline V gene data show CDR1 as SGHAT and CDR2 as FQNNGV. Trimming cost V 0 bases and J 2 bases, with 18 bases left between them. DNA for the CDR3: TGTGCCAGCAGCTTAGACGTTATGCGAGCGGCATACACAGATACGCAGTATTTT. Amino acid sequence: CASSLDVMRAAYTDTQYF.